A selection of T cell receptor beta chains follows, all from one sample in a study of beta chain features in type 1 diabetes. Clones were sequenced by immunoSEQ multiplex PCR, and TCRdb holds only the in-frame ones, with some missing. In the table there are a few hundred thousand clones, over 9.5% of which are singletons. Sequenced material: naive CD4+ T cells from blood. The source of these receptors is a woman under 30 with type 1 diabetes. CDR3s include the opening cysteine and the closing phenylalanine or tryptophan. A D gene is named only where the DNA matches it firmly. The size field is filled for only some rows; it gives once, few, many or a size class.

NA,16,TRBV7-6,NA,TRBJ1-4,TGTGCCAGCAGCTTAGCCCCGGGTGGAGTTAATGAAAAACTGTTTTTT,CASSLAPGGVNEKLFF
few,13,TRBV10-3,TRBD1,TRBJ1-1,TGTGCCACGGGGACAGGGGCGCAAACTGAAGCTTTCTTT,CATGTGAQTEAFF
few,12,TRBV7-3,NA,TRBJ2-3,TGTGCCAGCAGCTCCTCGACAGATACGCAGTATTTT,CASSSSTDTQYF
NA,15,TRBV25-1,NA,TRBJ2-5,TGTGCCAGCAGTGATTATTGGGGCCAACAAGAGACCCAGTACTTC,CASSDYWGQQETQYF
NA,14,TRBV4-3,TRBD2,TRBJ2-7,TGCGCCAGCAGCCAATGGGGGGGGACCTACGAGCAGTACTTC,CASSQWGGTYEQYF
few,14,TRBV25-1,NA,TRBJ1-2,TGTGCCAGCAGTGAAGGCGGACTTAACTATGGCTACACCTTC,CASSEGGLNYGYTF
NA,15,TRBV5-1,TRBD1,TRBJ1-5,TGCGCCAGCAGCTTGGGACAGGGAAAAAATCAGCCCCAGCATTTT,CASSLGQGKNQPQHF
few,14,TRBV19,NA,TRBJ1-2,TGTGCCAGTAGCAATCGGGACATCGACTATGGCTACACCTTC,CASSNRDIDYGYTF
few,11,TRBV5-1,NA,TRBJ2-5,TGCGCCAGCAGCTACAGTGAGACCCAGTACTTC,CASSYSETQYF
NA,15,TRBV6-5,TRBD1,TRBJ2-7,TGTGCCAGCAGTTACTCGTGGGACAGGAACTACGAGCAGTACTTC,CASSYSWDRNYEQYF
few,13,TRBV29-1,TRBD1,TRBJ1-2,TGCAGCGTTGTGACAGGGTGGAACTATGGCTACACCTTC,CSVVTGWNYGYTF
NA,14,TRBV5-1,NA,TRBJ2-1,TGCGCCAGCAGCTTGGAAAGGGAGTACAATGAGCAGTTCTTC,CASSLEREYNEQFF
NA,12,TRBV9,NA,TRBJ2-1,TGTGCCAGCAATCAAGGAGAAAATGAGCAGTTCTTC,CASNQGENEQFF
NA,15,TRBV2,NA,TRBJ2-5,TGTGCCAGCAGTGAAGCTTGGGGGCGTTTGGAGACCCAGTACTTC,CASSEAWGRLETQYF
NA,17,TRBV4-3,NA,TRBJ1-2,TGCGCCAGCAGCCAAGTCCCCGCCGGGGGAGGTAACTATGGCTACACCTTC,CASSQVPAGGGNYGYTF
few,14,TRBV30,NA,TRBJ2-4,TGTGCCTGGAGTGGAGGGGGTTCCAAAAACATTCAGTACTTC,CAWSGGGSKNIQYF
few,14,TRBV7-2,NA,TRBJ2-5,TGTGCCAGCAGCTTCGGCAGGGCCCCAGAGACCCAGTACTTC,CASSFGRAPETQYF
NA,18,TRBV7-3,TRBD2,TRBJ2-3,TGTGCCAGCAGCTTAGACCCCTGGGGCGGGAGGGCTGCAGATACGCAGTATTTT,CASSLDPWGGRAADTQYF
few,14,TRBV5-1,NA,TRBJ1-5,TGCGCCAGCAGCTTGGGGCAGGTTGGGCAGCCCCAGCATTTT,CASSLGQVGQPQHF
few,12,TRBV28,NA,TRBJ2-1,TGTGCCAGCAGTTGGGGCCGAAATGAGCAGTTCTTC,CASSWGRNEQFF
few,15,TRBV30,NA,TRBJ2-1,TGTGCCTGGAGTCGTCTGGGGGGCTCCTACAATGAGCAGTTCTTC,CAWSRLGGSYNEQFF
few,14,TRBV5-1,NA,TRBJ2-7,TGCGCCAGCAGCTTCGTTGGGGGGACCTACGAGCAGTACTTC,CASSFVGGTYEQYF
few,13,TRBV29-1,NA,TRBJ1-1,TGCAGCGTTGTTGGCAGGATGAACACTGAAGCTTTCTTT,CSVVGRMNTEAFF
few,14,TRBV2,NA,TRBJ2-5,TGTGCCAGCAGTGGAGAACAGGGACAAGAGACCCAGTACTTC,CASSGEQGQETQYF
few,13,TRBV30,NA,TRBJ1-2,TGTGCCTGGGCCCTGCCGGGGTCTAGGGGCTACACCTTC,CAWALPGSRGYTF
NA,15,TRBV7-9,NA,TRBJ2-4,TGTGCCAGCAGCCCCCGGACAGCCGGTAGAAACATTCAGTACTTC,CASSPRTAGRNIQYF
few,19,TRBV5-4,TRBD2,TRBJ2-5,TGTGCCAGCAGCTTGGCGTTCCTAGCGGGGGGCGCGAGCCAAGAGACCCAGTACTTC,CASSLAFLAGGASQETQYF
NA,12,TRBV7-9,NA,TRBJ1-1,TGTGCCAGCAGCTTCGAGCAGGCTGAAGCTTTCTTT,CASSFEQAEAFF
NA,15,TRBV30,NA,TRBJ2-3,TGTGCCTGGGGACGATTCCGGGGTAGCACAGATACGCAGTATTTT,CAWGRFRGSTDTQYF
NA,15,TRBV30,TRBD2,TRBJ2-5,TGTGCCTGGACCTTGGCGGGAGGCCCCCAAGAGACCCAGTACTTC,CAWTLAGGPQETQYF
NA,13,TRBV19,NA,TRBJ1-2,TGTGCCAGTATGATAGGACAGTCCTATGGCTACACCTTC,CASMIGQSYGYTF
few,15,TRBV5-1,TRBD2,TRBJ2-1,TGCGCCAGCAGCTCAATAGCGGGATCACACAATGAGCAGTTCTTC,CASSSIAGSHNEQFF
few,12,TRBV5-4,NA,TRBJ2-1,TGTGCCAGCAGCCTCTCCTACAATGAGCAGTTCTTC,CASSLSYNEQFF
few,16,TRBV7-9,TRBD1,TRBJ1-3,TGTGCCAGCAGCGTCCCCCCCTCGGACAGGGGAAACACCATATATTTT,CASSVPPSDRGNTIYF
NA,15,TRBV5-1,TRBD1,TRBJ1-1,TGCGCCAGCAGCTTACTAGGACAGGGGAACACTGAAGCTTTCTTT,CASSLLGQGNTEAFF
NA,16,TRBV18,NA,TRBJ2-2,TGTGCCAGCTCACCAAGGGGAAGACCGAACACCGGGGAGCTGTTTTTT,CASSPRGRPNTGELFF
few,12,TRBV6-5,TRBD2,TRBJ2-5,TGTGCCAGTAAAGGACTAGCGGCCCCCCAGTACTTC,CASKGLAAPQYF
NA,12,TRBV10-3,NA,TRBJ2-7,TGTGCCATCAGGGACTCAACCTACGAGCAGTACTTC,CAIRDSTYEQYF
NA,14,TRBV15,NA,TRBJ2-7,TGTGCCACCAGCAGAGATCAACTGGCCTACGAGCAGTACTTC,CATSRDQLAYEQYF
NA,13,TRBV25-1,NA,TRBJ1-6,TGTGCCAGCAGTCCGATTGGGCGAACGGCCCTCCACTTT,CASSPIGRTALHF
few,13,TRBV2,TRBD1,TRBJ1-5,TGTGCCAGCGGGAAGGACAGGGATCAGCCCCAGCATTTT,CASGKDRDQPQHF
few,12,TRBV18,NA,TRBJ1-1,TGTGCCAGCTCCGACAGGAACACTGAAGCTTTCTTT,CASSDRNTEAFF
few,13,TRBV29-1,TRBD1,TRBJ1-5,TGCAGCGTCGCAGGGGGGTCCAATCAGCCCCAGCATTTT,CSVAGGSNQPQHF
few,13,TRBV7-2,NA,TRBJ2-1,TGTGCCAGCAGCCCGGACAGCCACAATGAGCAGTTCTTC,CASSPDSHNEQFF
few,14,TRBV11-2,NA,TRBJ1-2,TGTGCCAGCAGCTTCCCCAGCGGGGGTTATGGCTACACCTTC,CASSFPSGGYGYTF
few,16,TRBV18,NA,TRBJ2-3,TGTGCCAGCTCACCACCGAGCCAGGTTCCCACAGATACGCAGTATTTT,CASSPPSQVPTDTQYF
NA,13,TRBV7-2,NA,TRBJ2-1,TGTGCCAGCAGCTCCACCGGAGGCGGGAATGAGTTCTTC,CASSSTGGGNEFF
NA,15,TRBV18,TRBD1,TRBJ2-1,TGTGCCAGCTCAGCAGGACAGGGATTCGACAGTGAGCAGTTCTTC,CASSAGQGFDSEQFF